In its sample, the clone carrying this T cell receptor (beta chain) was seen a few times. No antigen is known for it. The CDR3 consists of 13 residues. Germline CDR1 and CDR2: SEHNR and FQNEAQ (reference sequence). V dropped 4 bases and J dropped 1 base, with 7 bases sitting between them. The data originate from a study of T cells in Graves' hyperthyroidism and ophthalmopathy. Broader study findings: The model foresaw ophthalmopathy a median around 6.8 months prior to onset. Appearing also in blood were most of the thyroid clonotypes expanded above 0.001.

It was RNA transcripts that yielded the amplified TCR beta CDR3 regions. RT-PCR in the first round (using the HTBI primer set) targeted the TCR CDR3. TCRdb reanalysed the multiplex PCR reads using MiXCR and keeps one entry per CDR3 protein. The data hold a few hundred thousand distinct CDR3 sequences, with approximately 16% observed a single time. V is TRBV7-9 and J is TRBJ2-5; no definite D call. The material sequenced was blood. The TCR comes from a woman in her forties with Graves' ophthalmopathy. The CDR3 protein is CASSWTVQETQYF. CDR3 nucleotides: TGTGCCAGCAGCTGGACCGTCCAAGAGACCCAGTACTTC.